This entry is about one T cell receptor beta chain. Its target is unknown. Each donor had roughly 10 milliliters of peripheral blood drawn. Primers used in a second PCR of about 7 to 11 cycles were a sample-barcoded 5' primer and a J-beta primer mix. A tag from a template-switch adaptor with 12 random nucleotides marked each cDNA molecule. A single record per CDR3 protein comes from TCRdb applying MiXCR to the 5' RACE reads. This table holds 1,500,000 or so distinct CDR3 sequences, roughly 59% found once. The germline gives CDR1 LGHDT, CDR2 YNNKEL (reference sequence). With 4 bases clipped from V and 4 bases from J, the junction kept 9 bases outside the gene matches. This CDR3 region has 16 residues. The record originates from a study of blood T cells in healthy people across ages. Study-level findings and limits: Naive T cell percentage showed a strong correlation with TCR beta diversity. There were more naive CD4+ cells and higher diversity in long-lived donors than in aged donors.

This chain joins TRBV3-1 and TRBJ2-1; 8 bases align to TRBD2. The clonotype comes from a man aged 18 to 29 in good health. Source material: blood. CDR3 sequence reads: CASSPLAGRGYNEQFF. The CDR3 DNA sequence: TGTGCCAGCAGCCCTTTAGCGGGAAGGGGGTACAATGAGCAGTTCTTC.